This T cell receptor beta chain was identified during a study of cytomegalovirus exposure and HLA in healthy donors. Study context: The roughly 660 first-cohort repertoires shared a platform with the roughly 120 validation repertoires, as reported in a later analysis. Study results and caveats: In vitro data verified a few CMV-associated chains as specific for CMV antigens.

Some clones are missing from TCRdb's copy, which holds only in-frame ones; the method was immunoSEQ multiplex PCR. The sample lists 250,000 to 400,000 clones, approximately 86% occurring once. Points on this clone: Its antigen remains unknown.

This CDR3 is 15 amino acids long. In germline, CDR1 is SGHTA, CDR2 FQGNSA. With V trimmed by 5 bases and J by 8 bases, 14 bases remained unmatched. Source material: PBMCs. This chain connects TRBV7-2 to TRBJ1-2; 7 positions match TRBD1. This receptor was obtained from a man in his thirties or forties in good health and CMV-seronegative. CDR3 bases: TGTGCCAGCAGCCAGGCGGGGAGTCGGACAGGCGGCTACACCTTC. It is translated as CASSQAGSRTGGYTF.